This T cell receptor (beta chain) was obtained from a study of Graves' ophthalmopathy and Graves' hyperthyroidism. Study-level points and caveats: Cross-validated, the 13-signature model showed 87.88%/81.08% sensitivity/specificity, and 80%/75% in the test set.

Using RNA transcripts, the TCR beta CDR3 regions were amplified. An opening RT-PCR round employed HTBI primers and preceded a second-round multiplex PCR. MiXCR, applied by TCRdb to the multiplex PCR reads, yields one record per CDR3 protein. This table holds over a million distinct CDR3 sequences, about two fifths found once. This CDR3 has 13 amino acids. Germline CDR1 SGHRS, CDR2 YFSETQ. The V end was cut by 3 bases, the J end by 0 bases, with 7 bases between. This clonotype has ten or more counts. The target antigen is unknown. This sequence was found in an adult man with Graves' hyperthyroidism. The specimen was peripheral blood or thyroid tissue (not recorded which). The gene calls are TRBV5-1 and TRBJ2-7, with unresolved D. This chain's CDR3 is CASSSQISYEQYF. CDR3 bases: TGCGCCAGCAGCTCACAGATCTCCTACGAGCAGTACTTC.